The 5 T cell receptor beta chains presented below share a single source sample, sequenced in a study of blood T cells in healthy people across ages. Primers used in a second PCR of about 6 to 11 cycles were a sample-barcoded 5' primer and a J-beta primer mix. From the 5' RACE reads, TCRdb called clonotypes with MiXCR, one entry per CDR3 protein. The profile shows some 1,000,000 distinct CDR3 sequences, approximately 26% of them singletons. This sample also appeared in a second study, on T cells of mothers and their children.

Specimen: blood. Every receptor here comes from a girl aged 2-10 years in good health.

This clonotype was seen a few times. The chain links TRBV6-5 to TRBJ2-3; 8 bases map to TRBD2. The CDR3 is 15 residues long. V dropped 7 bases and J dropped 1; count of bases not matched to a gene: 7. CDR1 and CDR2 (germline): MNHEY, SVGAGI. The DNA of the CDR3 is TGTGCCAGCAACTTAGCGGGGTCTCGCACAGATACGCAGTATTTT. It is translated as CASNLAGSRTDTQYF.

The chain carries TRBV15 and TRBJ1-1; 9 bases map to TRBD1. With 3 bases clipped from V and 4 bases from J, the junction kept 9 bases outside the gene matches. Germline assignment: CDR1 LNHNV and CDR2 YYDKDF (reference sequence). The CDR3 sequence is 16 residues long. The chain's CDR3 is CATSRKRDRAGTEAFF. Here the CDR3 DNA reads TGTGCCACCAGCAGGAAAAGGGACAGGGCGGGCACTGAAGCTTTCTTT.

This clonotype was detected only a few times. The V call is TRBV5-5, the J call TRBJ1-5; D is ambiguous. Germline lookup yields CDR1 SGHKS and CDR2 YYEKEE (reference sequence). The CDR3 loop spans 15 amino acids. V lost 1 base and J lost 0, with 8 bases in between. The CDR3 loop is CASSLHGNSNQPQHF. DNA for the CDR3: TGTGCCAGCAGCTTGCACGGTAATAGCAATCAGCCCCAGCATTTT.

This clonotype was seen more than once but under ten times. The chain combines TRBV12-3 or TRBV12-4 with TRBJ2-5; maybe TRBD2 (6 bases). The assigned J gene may be wrong: the sequence end matches TRBJ2-1 better. The CDR3 totals 12 residues. The CDR3 region is CASSPASEGQFF. In nucleotides, the CDR3 is TGTGCCAGCAGTCCGGCTAGCGAGGGGCAGTTCTTC.

The chain is built from TRBV5-1 and TRBJ1-2; TRBD1 agrees at 9 bases. With V trimmed by 3 bases and J by 3 bases, 6 bases remained unmatched. CDR1 and CDR2 from the germline V gene are SGHRS and YFSETQ. The CDR3 totals 15 residues. The CDR3 protein is CASSSNRDRDYGYTF. The CDR3 DNA reads as TGCGCCAGCAGCTCGAACCGGGACAGGGACTATGGCTACACCTTC.